These 19 T cell receptor beta chains originate from one sample sequenced in a study of control samples from healthy donors and cancer patients (dated by TCRdb to the early 2020s). Library creation used the immunoSEQ multiplex PCR assay. The clones in this table, taken by TCRdb from immuneACCESS, are in-frame only. Not every clone is retained; where verified, under half of the shortfall comes from an unresolved V gene, and the cause of the rest is unknown. The sample contains around 80,000 clones, under 90% of them found a single time. The ten most abundant clones make up 4.5% to 7% of the sample. Source material: blood. These receptors all come from a man between 50 and 59 years old in good health.

The chain is built from TRBV5-1 and TRBJ2-7; D tentatively reads TRBD1 or TRBD2 (5 bases each). Germline CDR1 reads SGHRS; CDR2 reads YFSETQ. The CDR3 consists of 15 residues. Trimming stripped 2 bases from V and 4 bases from J, with 16 bases between. The CDR3 here is CASSLDPGTAYEQYF. The CDR3 coding sequence is TGCGCCAGCAGCTTAGACCCAGGGACGGCTTACGAGCAGTACTTC.

This chain joins TRBV5-5 and TRBJ2-5, with TRBD2 identical over 11 bases. The CDR3 extends over 17 amino acids. With 2 bases clipped from V and 2 bases from J, the junction kept 8 bases outside the gene matches. In germline, CDR1 is SGHKS, CDR2 YYEKEE (reference sequence). The CDR3, as DNA: TGTGCCAGCAGCTTATACGGGACTAGCGGAAGGCAAGAGACCCAGTACTTC. It encodes CASSLYGTSGRQETQYF.

The rearrangement joins TRBV6-6 to TRBJ1-4; tentative D call: TRBD1 (5 bases). The CDR3 covers 14 residues. V was clipped by 4 bases and J by 11 bases, with 17 bases between them. Germline CDR1 and CDR2: MNHNY and SVGAGI (reference sequence). CDR3 coding DNA: TGTGCCAGCAGTTCAGGACCGGGACGGACTAAACTGTTTTTT. Residues: CASSSGPGRTKLFF.

This clone occurred once. The chain carries TRBV30 and TRBJ1-2; tentatively, D is TRBD1 (5 bases). The CDR3 is 13 residues long. Germline V CDR1 and CDR2: GTSNPN, SVGIG (reference sequence). The V end lost 3 bases, the J end lost 4 bases, and 12 bases lay between the germline ends. The DNA for the CDR3 is TGTGCCTGGAGAACGGGGGGATCCTATGGCTACACCTTC. The encoded protein is CAWRTGGSYGYTF.

The chain couples TRBV3-1 (or the pseudogene TRBV3-2) to TRBJ2-2, with D possibly being TRBD2 (7 bases). V gave up 2 bases and J gave up 2 bases, with 12 bases separating them. The CDR3 contains 16 residues. Germline lookup yields CDR1 LGHDT and CDR2 YNNKEL (reference sequence). This CDR3 is CASSQLGGGNTGELFF. The CDR3 region has the DNA TGTGCCAGCAGCCAATTGGGAGGGGGAAACACCGGGGAGCTGTTTTTT.

This rearrangement joins TRBV30 to TRBJ2-3; the D is unclear. Looked up from germline, CDR1 is GTSNPN and CDR2 is SVGIG (reference sequence). The CDR3 has 13 amino acids. Trimming shortened V by 0 bases and J by 6 bases, and 10 bases separated the two germline ends. CDR3 sequence (DNA): TGTGCCTGGAGTGTATTGGAGACGGATACGCAGTATTTT. As protein: CAWSVLETDTQYF.

This chain uses TRBV18 with TRBJ2-5; D is unresolved. Germline CDR1 KGHSH, CDR2 LQKENI. V was pared by 2 bases and J by 2 bases, with 6 bases between. The CDR3 spans 13 residues. CDR3 region: CASSPSGQETQYF. In nucleotides, the CDR3 is TGTGCCAGCTCACCATCCGGACAAGAGACCCAGTACTTC. The complete variable domain, with remaining parts taken from reference TRBV18 and TRBJ2-5, reads NAGVMQNPRHLVRRRGQEARLRCSPMKGHSHVYWYRQLPEEGLKFMVYLQKENIIDESGMPKERFSAEFPKEGPSILRIQQVVRGDSAAYFCASSPSGQETQYFGPGTRLLVL.

Only one count was recorded for this clone. The chain couples TRBV20-1 to TRBJ2-3; 11 bases are a match to TRBD2. The V gene end was trimmed by 3 bases and the J gene end by 5 bases; junction bases not matched to a gene: 10. Per germline, CDR1 DFQATT and CDR2 SNEGSKA (reference sequence). The CDR3 runs 16 residues. CDR3 nucleotide sequence: TGCAGTGCTAGTCCGACTAGCGGGGCTAGAGGAGATACGCAGTATTTT. The encoded protein is CSASPTSGARGDTQYF.

The genes are TRBV19 and TRBJ1-2; D remains ambiguous. Deletions cut 5 bases from V and 7 bases from J, with 8 bases between. CDR1 is LNHDA, CDR2 SQIVND, per germline (reference sequence). The length of the CDR3 is 11 residues. For the CDR3, the DNA is TGTGCCAGTAGTTGGAGGTCTGGCTACACCTTC. Translating it yields CASSWRSGYTF.

This rearrangement joins TRBV7-6 to TRBJ1-5; tentatively, D is TRBD1 (6 bases). Germline V CDR1 and CDR2: SGHVS, FNYEAQ. This CDR3 spans 14 amino acids. The V gene lost 5 bases and the J gene lost 3 bases, with 11 bases spanning the gap. The CDR3 loop is CASSPVGANQPQHF. CDR3 in DNA: TGTGCCAGCAGCCCAGTGGGGGCCAATCAGCCCCAGCATTTT.

The chain couples TRBV19 to TRBJ1-6; 8 bases agree with TRBD1. The germline CDR1 and CDR2 sequences are LNHDA and SQIVND (reference sequence). V shed 7 bases, J shed 0 bases, and the junction held 5 bases outside the gene matches. This CDR3 region has 16 residues. The CDR3 bases are TGTGCCAGTACCACAGGGGGTAGCTCCTATAATTCACCCCTCCACTTT. Encoded protein: CASTTGGSSYNSPLHF.

In nucleotides, the CDR3 is TGTGCCAGCAGCTGGAGGGACAGGGGTCGGGGTACTGAAGCTTTCTTT. Amino acids: CASSWRDRGRGTEAFF. This rearrangement joins TRBV5-4 to TRBJ1-1; TRBD1 matches 10 bases. The junction had 10 bases not matched to a gene; V was cut back by 3 bases and J by 5 bases. Germline V gene sequence: CDR1 SGHNT, CDR2 YYREEE (reference sequence). This CDR3 comprises 16 residues.

The rearrangement joins TRBV9 to TRBJ2-5, with D maybe TRBD2 (6 bases). The CDR3 covers 13 residues. Germline CDR1 is SGDLS and CDR2 is YYNGEE. Trimming pared 4 bases from V and 1 base from J, leaving 8 bases between. The CDR3 sequence is CASSRDSQETQYF. CDR3 sequence (DNA): TGTGCCAGCAGCCGGGACTCCCAAGAGACCCAGTACTTC.

The chain uses TRBV5-1 and TRBJ2-3; D is possibly TRBD2 (5 bases). Deletions cut 7 bases from V and 2 bases from J, with 17 bases between. The CDR3 sequence is 15 residues long. Germline V gene sequence: CDR1 SGHRS, CDR2 YFSETQ. The CDR3 region is CASSAWSGITDTQYF. The CDR3 region has the DNA TGCGCCAGCTCTGCTTGGAGCGGAATCACAGATACGCAGTATTTT.

The chain recombines TRBV10-3 with TRBJ2-3; D is undetermined. Deletions cut 0 bases from V and 1 base from J, with 8 bases between. This CDR3 region has 15 residues. The V gene's germline CDR1 is ENHRY and CDR2 SYGVKD. CDR3 DNA sequence: TGTGCCATCAGTGAGTCTAGCTGGGGCACAGATACGCAGTATTTT. Translation: CAISESSWGTDTQYF.

The chain couples TRBV18 to TRBJ1-6; D perhaps matches TRBD1 (6 bases). Germline CDR1 KGHSH, CDR2 LQKENI. The V gene lost 4 bases and the J gene lost 11 bases, with 15 bases spanning the gap. CDR3 length equals 14 residues. The CDR3 nucleotides read TGTGCCAGCTCACGGACCGGGGGCGAGGCACCCCTCCACTTT. Its translation is CASSRTGGEAPLHF.

The chain links TRBV5-6 to TRBJ2-7, with 8 bases fitting TRBD1. Per the germline V gene, CDR1 is SGHDT and CDR2 is YYEEEE. The CDR3 runs 14 residues. J was trimmed by 2 bases and V by 5 bases; bases with no gene match: 6. DNA of the CDR3: TGTGCCAGCAGTTCCGAGACAGGGGCCTACGAGCAGTACTTC. Translating it yields CASSSETGAYEQYF.

The J gene is TRBJ2-2, the V gene TRBV7-3, with D unresolved. This CDR3 has 13 amino acids. Germline V CDR1 and CDR2: SGHTA, FQGTGA. Trimming stripped 4 bases from V and 5 bases from J, with 8 bases between. CDR3 sequence: CASSYYITGELFF. The CDR3 DNA reads as TGTGCCAGCAGCTACTATATTACCGGGGAGCTGTTTTTT.

The chain links TRBV20-1 to TRBJ1-1, with TRBD1 as a possible D gene (5 bases). The CDR3 is made up of 14 amino acids. CDR1 and CDR2 from the germline V gene are DFQATT and SNEGSKA (reference sequence). The ends were cut back, 3 bases at V and 4 bases at J, with 15 bases in the middle. The CDR3 is CSASPRGDSTEAFF. The CDR3 DNA is TGCAGTGCTAGTCCCCGAGGGGATAGCACTGAAGCTTTCTTT.